This TCR beta chain stems from a study of regulatory T cells in long-lasting Graves disease. Time point here: newly diagnosed GD, antithyroid drugs for less than 3 months. After RNA was extracted from PBMCs, the TCR library was made from it. The TCR beta library used iRepertoire HTBI primers with Arm-PCR amplification of CDR3. Each CDR3 protein is one row after TCRdb ran MiXCR on the multiplex PCR reads. The repertoire holds more than 300,000 distinct CDR3 sequences, with 10% to 15% as singletons. This CDR3 spans 14 amino acids. V was pared by 0 bases and J by 13 bases, with 5 bases of the junction left unmatched. CDR1 is SGHTA, CDR2 FQGNSA, per germline. This clonotype was seen at least ten times. The data also belong to a second study, concerning T cells in Graves' hyperthyroidism and ophthalmopathy.

This receptor was taken from a woman aged 18-29 years with Graves disease. The rearrangement links TRBV7-2 to TRBJ1-6, with 8 bases aligning to TRBD1. Source: peripheral blood mononuclear cells (PBMCs), taken at new diagnosis, from a patient treated with antithyroid drugs. The CDR3 protein is CASSLAGTGDPLHF. CDR3 coding DNA: TGTGCCAGCAGCTTAGCGGGGACAGGAGACCCCCTCCACTTT.